The rows below give T cell receptor beta chains drawn from one sample of a study of vaccination and CD4 T cells after COVID-19. TCRdb used MiXCR to reprocess the PCR reads, holding one entry per CDR3 protein. The table shows about 18,000 distinct CDR3 sequences, with 51% occurring only once. The antigens for these receptors are not known. Sequenced here: CD4+ T cells from blood, cultured in vitro, sampled about 7 months after SARS-CoV-2 vaccination. The receptor source for this set is a human donor who had recovered from COVID-19. Both conserved end residues are part of each CDR3. A D gene is named only where the DNA matches it firmly. Size tells how often a clone was seen (once, few, many) or the class of an expanded clone, and some rows leave it out.

TRBD2,TRBJ2-1,.,TRBV7-9,TGTGCCAGCAGCTTAGGACTAGCGGGGCACACCTACAATGAGCAGTTCTTC,CASSLGLAGHTYNEQFF
.,TRBJ1-2,.,TRBV4-1,TGCGCCGGCAGCCAATCGTTGACTCTTAACTATGGCTACACCTTC,CAGSQSLTLNYGYTF
.,TRBJ1-2,.,TRBV15,TGTGCCACCAGCAGAGGCAGTTATGGCTACACCTTC,CATSRGSYGYTF
.,TRBJ2-7,.,TRBV20-1,TGCAGTGCTAGTCCCAGGACGTACGAGCAGTACTTC,CSASPRTYEQYF
TRBD2,TRBJ2-7,.,TRBV11-3,TGTGCCAGCAGCTTAGTCGGGACTACCACATCCTACGAGCAGTACTTC,CASSLVGTTTSYEQYF
.,TRBJ1-1,.,TRBV7-8,TGTGCCAGCAGCCAATCGGGGATAGACACTGAAGCTTTCTTT,CASSQSGIDTEAFF
TRBD1,TRBJ2-7,.,TRBV6-2/TRBV6-3,TGTGCCACCCGGGCCCGGGACAGGCGCTACGAGCAGTACTTC,CATRARDRRYEQYF
TRBD2,TRBJ2-3,.,TRBV24-1,TGTGCCACCAGTGGGATGACTAGCGGGAGTGAGACAGATACGCAGTATTTT,CATSGMTSGSETDTQYF
.,TRBJ1-1,.,TRBV11-3,TGTGCCAGCAGCTTCACCCGAACATCTGAAGCTTTCTTT,CASSFTRTSEAFF
TRBD1,TRBJ2-7,few,TRBV7-2,TGTGCCAGCAGCTTCCCTCGGTTGAGACAGGGGGCTTACGAGCAGTACTTC,CASSFPRLRQGAYEQYF
.,TRBJ2-5,few,TRBV11-2,TGTGCCAGCAGCTATCAAGAGACCCAGTACTTC,CASSYQETQYF